A single sample is the source of the 26 T cell receptor beta chains below, sequenced in a study of cytomegalovirus exposure and HLA in healthy donors. Some clones are missing from TCRdb's copy, which holds only in-frame ones; the method was immunoSEQ multiplex PCR. The sample lists 70,000 or so clones, 94% occurring once. Sequenced: PBMCs. Every receptor here comes from a woman under 30 in good health and CMV-seropositive.

J is TRBJ2-1 and V is TRBV5-1, with 8 bases identical to TRBD2. Germline CDR1 is SGHRS and CDR2 is YFSETQ. V trimming: 0 bases; J trimming: 8 bases; junction bases outside the gene matches: 13. This CDR3 contains 17 residues. CDR3 protein: CASSLAGLAPRGDEQFF. The CDR3 nucleotides are TGCGCCAGCAGCTTGGCCGGACTAGCCCCAAGAGGCGATGAGCAGTTCTTC.

The chain carries TRBV19 and TRBJ2-7; tentative D call: TRBD1 (5 bases). V lost 6 bases and J lost 3, with 9 bases in between. This CDR3 comprises 12 residues. Germline V lookup: CDR1 LNHDA, CDR2 SQIVND (reference sequence). For the CDR3, the DNA is TGTGCCAGTAGCAGCAGGGTCTACGAGCAGTACTTC. Protein product: CASSSRVYEQYF.

The chain employs TRBV4-1 and TRBJ1-5; a weak D match, TRBD1 (6 bases). V was cut by 1 base and J by 3 bases, with 19 bases left in between. This CDR3 contains 18 residues. Germline V gene lookup returns CDR1 MGHRA and CDR2 YSYEKL. The CDR3 loop reads CASSQAQTGPLDNQPQHF. As DNA, the CDR3 is TGCGCCAGCAGCCAAGCCCAGACAGGCCCCCTTGACAATCAGCCCCAGCATTTT.

V usage is TRBV7-6 and J usage is TRBJ1-1; 7 bases match TRBD1. The germline CDR1 and CDR2 sequences are SGHVS and FNYEAQ. The trim removed 1 base at V and 4 bases at J, leaving 9 bases unmatched. This CDR3 region has 16 residues. CDR3 sequence: CASSLVGGGVGTEAFF. The DNA for the CDR3 is TGTGCCAGCAGCTTAGTAGGGGGCGGGGTGGGCACTGAAGCTTTCTTT.

The chain employs TRBV5-1 and TRBJ2-3; D not certain. Germline V gives CDR1 SGHRS, CDR2 YFSETQ. The ends were cut back, 4 bases at V and 0 bases at J, with 15 bases in the middle. CDR3 length equals 16 residues. The DNA of the CDR3 is TGCGCCAGCAGCGCGGTACCCAAAAGAAGCACAGATACGCAGTATTTT. Its translation: CASSAVPKRSTDTQYF.

The rearrangement uses TRBV9 and TRBJ1-1; D is possibly TRBD1 (6 bases). V lost 3 bases, J lost 1 base, and 13 bases lay in between. Germline V gene sequence: CDR1 SGDLS, CDR2 YYNGEE. The CDR3 covers 15 residues. The CDR3 loop reads CASSATGIGNTEAFF. The CDR3 DNA follows: TGTGCCAGCAGCGCCACAGGGATTGGGAACACTGAAGCTTTCTTT.

The CDR3 region is CASSRNPAGVGEEQYF. The CDR3 DNA reads TGCGCCAGCAGCCGTAACCCAGCGGGAGTAGGGGAGGAGCAGTACTTC. The rearrangement joins TRBV5-1 to TRBJ2-7; TRBD2 aligns across 8 bases. Trimming took 4 bases from V and 7 from J; bases not matched to a gene: 16. There are 16 residues in the CDR3. The V gene's germline CDR1 is SGHRS and CDR2 YFSETQ.

The chain employs TRBV9 and TRBJ2-3, with 10 nucleotides matching TRBD2. Per the germline V gene, CDR1 is SGDLS and CDR2 is YYNGEE. J was trimmed by 2 bases and V by 0 bases; bases with no gene match: 6. This CDR3 is 17 amino acids long. CDR3 residues: CASSVAPAGGYTDTQYF. The DNA of the CDR3 is TGTGCCAGCAGCGTAGCTCCAGCGGGAGGGTACACAGATACGCAGTATTTT.

CDR3 amino acids: CATADVGGTEAFF. In DNA form, the CDR3 reads TGTGCCACCGCGGACGTAGGAGGCACTGAAGCTTTCTTT. The chain recombines TRBV10-3 with TRBJ1-1; D is undetermined. This CDR3 comprises 13 residues. The germline V and J ends were trimmed by 10 bases and 4 bases, with 16 bases remaining between them. The germline CDR1 and CDR2 sequences are ENHRY and SYGVKD.

The chain is built from TRBV2 and TRBJ1-5; D ambiguous. V was shortened by 8 bases and J by 2 bases, with 10 bases between the two germline ends. Germline V gives CDR1 SNHLY, CDR2 FYNNEI. This CDR3 has 13 residues. CDR3 protein: CASRGGGNQPQHF. The CDR3 bases are TGTGCCAGCCGGGGTGGAGGCAATCAGCCCCAGCATTTT.

This clone was seen only once. The J gene is TRBJ2-7, the V gene TRBV11-3; possible D gene TRBD1, 6 bases. The V end was cut by 5 bases, the J end by 2 bases, with 13 bases between. Germline lookup yields CDR1 SGHNT and CDR2 YENEEA. The CDR3 totals 14 residues. CDR3 DNA sequence: TGTGCCAGCAGCGCAAGGACAGCCCCCTACGAGCAGTACTTC. It encodes CASSARTAPYEQYF.

The chain uses TRBV5-4 and TRBJ2-5; D is possibly TRBD2 (6 bases). Germline CDR1 reads SGHNT; CDR2 reads YYREEE (reference sequence). The CDR3 length is 14 residues. V was cut by 1 base and J by 3 bases, with 10 bases left in between. The CDR3 spells CASSLKLAKETQYF. The CDR3 DNA reads as TGTGCCAGCAGCTTGAAACTAGCCAAAGAGACCCAGTACTTC.

The gene calls are TRBV10-2 and TRBJ1-2; a possible D gene is TRBD1 (5 bases). The CDR3 is 15 amino acids. In germline, CDR1 is WSHSY, CDR2 SAAADI. The ends were cut back, 0 bases at V and 4 bases at J, with 12 bases in the middle. The CDR3 is CASSESAGFSYGYTF. CDR3 nucleotide sequence: TGCGCCAGCAGTGAGTCCGCAGGGTTCAGCTATGGCTACACCTTC.

To note about this clone: Germline and junction disagree at one end, which may indicate a read error. The chain recombines TRBV30 with TRBJ2-7; 7 nucleotides line up with TRBD2. Germline values: CDR1 GTSNPN, CDR2 SVGIG (reference sequence). The CDR3 has 10 residues. The CDR3 DNA sequence: TGTGCCTGGGGGGGAACCGGGACTATCTTC. As protein: CAWGGTGTIF.

The chain carries TRBV11-2 and TRBJ1-1; 9 nucleotides agree with TRBD1. Trimming removed 1 base from V and 3 bases from J; junction bases left unmatched: 9. This CDR3 region has 17 residues. The germline gives CDR1 SGHAT, CDR2 FQNNGV. The CDR3 nucleotides read TGTGCCAGCAGCTTAGGGGACAGGGTTATCTCTGACACTGAAGCTTTCTTT. Amino acid sequence: CASSLGDRVISDTEAFF.

The chain employs TRBV7-2 and TRBJ2-2; D may be TRBD2 (5 bases). CDR1 and CDR2 (germline): SGHTA, FQGNSA. Between the trimmed V and J ends, which lost 10 bases and 5 bases, there was a span of 20 bases. The CDR3 has 15 residues. Written as DNA, the CDR3 is TGTGCCACCCCCGGCCCGGGCAGGAGGACCGGGGAGCTGTTTTTT. It translates to CATPGPGRRTGELFF.

This clone appeared once. The chain employs TRBV29-1 and TRBJ1-1; 11 bases are a match to TRBD1. Germline loops: CDR1 SQVTM, CDR2 ANQGSEA. Trimming cost V 6 bases and J 3 bases; bases outside gene matches: 6. CDR3 length: 14 residues. The CDR3 sequence: CSVGDRGEDTEAFF. The DNA for the CDR3 is TGCAGCGTGGGGGACAGGGGGGAGGACACTGAAGCTTTCTTT.

The sample holds one count of this clone. CDR3 amino acids: CASSRTLAGVEEQYF. In DNA, the CDR3 is TGCGCCAGCAGCCGAACCCTAGCGGGAGTCGAAGAGCAGTACTTC. The V call is TRBV4-1, the J call TRBJ2-7; 10 bases match TRBD2. After removal of 4 bases from V and 7 bases from J, the junction contained 10 bases not matched to a gene. Germline loops: CDR1 MGHRA, CDR2 YSYEKL. This CDR3 is built from 15 residues.

The gene calls are TRBV14 and TRBJ1-3; TRBD1 matches 7 bases. Germline values: CDR1 SGHDN, CDR2 FVKESK. The CDR3 has 15 amino acids. V lost 4 bases and J lost 3; bases outside the gene matches: 6. In DNA form, the CDR3 reads TGTGCCAGCAGCCCGCACAGGGGAAGTGGAAACACCATATATTTT. It codes for CASSPHRGSGNTIYF. Combining the CDR3 with reference TRBV14 and TRBJ1-3 gives the whole variable domain EAGVTQFPSHSVIEKGQTVTLRCDPISGHDNLYWYRRVMGKEIKFLLHFVKESKQDESGMPNNRFLAERTGGTYSTLKVQPAELEDSGVYFCASSPHRGSGNTIYFGEGSWLTVV.

The CDR3 coding sequence is TGTGCCAGCAGCCCGTCCTCCTACGAGCAGTACTTC. Translation gives CASSPSSYEQYF. The rearrangement joins TRBV7-9 to TRBJ2-7; no firm D call. The CDR3 length is 12 residues. Germline loops: CDR1 SEHNR, CDR2 FQNEAQ (reference sequence). The V gene lost 5 bases and the J gene lost 0 bases, with 5 bases spanning the gap.

The chain employs TRBV13 and TRBJ2-7; D is possibly TRBD2 (5 bases). V lost 1 base, J lost 0 bases, and 10 bases lay in between. This CDR3 is built from 15 residues. Per the germline V gene, CDR1 is PRHDT and CDR2 is FYEKMQ (reference sequence). CDR3 sequence (DNA): TGTGCCAGCAGCTTAGAAGGCACTAGCTCCTACGAGCAGTACTTC. It yields the protein CASSLEGTSSYEQYF.

The CDR3: CASSLESANNEQFF. CDR3 bases: TGTGCCAGCAGCTTAGAGAGCGCGAACAATGAGCAGTTCTTC. V gene TRBV7-2 combines with J gene TRBJ2-1, with D hard to call. Deletions cut 1 base from V and 5 bases from J, with 9 bases between. CDR1 is SGHTA, CDR2 FQGNSA, per germline. This CDR3 has 14 residues.

This chain connects TRBV11-3 to TRBJ2-1; 7 bases line up with TRBD1. V was clipped by 1 base and J by 0 bases; unmatched bases: 0. The germline V gene has CDR1 SGHNT and CDR2 YENEEA. The CDR3 has 15 amino acids. The CDR3 sequence is CASSLAGGSYNEQFF. CDR3 nucleotide sequence: TGTGCCAGCAGCTTAGCAGGGGGCTCCTACAATGAGCAGTTCTTC.

This sequence joins TRBV27 and TRBJ2-7; no definite D call. The V end was cut by 6 bases, the J end by 0 bases, with 15 bases between. From germline, CDR1 is MNHEY and CDR2 SMNVEV (reference sequence). The CDR3 sequence is 15 residues long. CDR3 nucleotides: TGTGCCAGCAGAGAAGACGGTAGGAGCTCCTACGAGCAGTACTTC. Encoded protein: CASREDGRSSYEQYF.

The chain is built from TRBV19 and TRBJ2-3; 8 bases map to TRBD2. The CDR3 runs to 18 residues. The ends lost 8 bases at V and 2 bases at J; junction bases unmatched: 18. Germline V lookup: CDR1 LNHDA, CDR2 SQIVND (reference sequence). CDR3 sequence: CASGGPRRGGQYTDTQYF. CDR3 DNA sequence: TGTGCCAGTGGAGGTCCTCGGCGCGGGGGGCAATACACAGATACGCAGTATTTT.

The chain employs TRBV5-1 and TRBJ2-7; D ambiguous. Germline V gene sequence: CDR1 SGHRS, CDR2 YFSETQ. V dropped 0 bases and J dropped 3 bases, with 7 bases sitting between them. This CDR3 comprises 13 residues. In DNA form, the CDR3 reads TGCGCCAGCAGCTTGGCCTTCGGCTACGAGCAGTACTTC. It translates to CASSLAFGYEQYF.